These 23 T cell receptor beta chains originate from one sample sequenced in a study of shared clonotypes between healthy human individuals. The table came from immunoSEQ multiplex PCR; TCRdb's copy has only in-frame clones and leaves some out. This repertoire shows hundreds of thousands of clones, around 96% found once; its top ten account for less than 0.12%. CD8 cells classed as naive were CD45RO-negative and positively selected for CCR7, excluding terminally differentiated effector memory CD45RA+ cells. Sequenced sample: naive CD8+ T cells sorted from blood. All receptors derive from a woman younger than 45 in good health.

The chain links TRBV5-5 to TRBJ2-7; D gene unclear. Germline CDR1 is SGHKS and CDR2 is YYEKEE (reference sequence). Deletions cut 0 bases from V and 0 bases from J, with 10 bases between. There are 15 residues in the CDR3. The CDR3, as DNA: TGTGCCAGCAGCTTGGGGGCAGCAAGCTCCTACGAGCAGTACTTC. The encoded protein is CASSLGAASSYEQYF.

CDR3 protein: CASSSQQDTGFYGYTF. The CDR3, as DNA: TGTGCCAGCAGCTCGCAACAGGACACAGGGTTCTATGGCTACACCTTC. The J gene is TRBJ1-2, the V gene TRBV7-9; D may be TRBD1 (6 bases). In germline, CDR1 is SEHNR, CDR2 FQNEAQ (reference sequence). Deletions cut 4 bases from V and 4 bases from J, with 19 bases between. This CDR3 has 16 residues.

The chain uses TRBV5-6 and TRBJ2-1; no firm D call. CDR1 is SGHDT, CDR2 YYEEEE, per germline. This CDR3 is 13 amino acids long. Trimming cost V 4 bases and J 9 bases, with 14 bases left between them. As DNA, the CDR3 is TGTGCCAGCAGCCAGCTTATGCTACGTGAGCAGTTCTTC. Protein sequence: CASSQLMLREQFF.

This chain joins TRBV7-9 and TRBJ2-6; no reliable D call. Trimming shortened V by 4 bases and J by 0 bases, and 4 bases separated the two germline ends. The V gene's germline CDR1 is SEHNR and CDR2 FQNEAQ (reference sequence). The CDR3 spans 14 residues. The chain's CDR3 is CASSSFSGANVLTF. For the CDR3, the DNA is TGTGCCAGCAGCTCCTTCTCTGGGGCCAACGTCCTGACTTTC.

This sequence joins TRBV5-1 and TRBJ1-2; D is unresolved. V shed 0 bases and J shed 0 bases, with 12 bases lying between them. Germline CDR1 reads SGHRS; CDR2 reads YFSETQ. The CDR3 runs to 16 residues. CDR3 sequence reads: CASSLEGKSANYGYTF. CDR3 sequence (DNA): TGCGCCAGCAGCTTGGAAGGGAAATCGGCTAACTATGGCTACACCTTC.

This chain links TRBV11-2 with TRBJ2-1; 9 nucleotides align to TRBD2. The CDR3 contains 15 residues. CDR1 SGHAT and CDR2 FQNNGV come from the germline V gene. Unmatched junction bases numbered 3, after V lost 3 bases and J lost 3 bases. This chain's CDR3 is CASSFNSGSYNEQFF. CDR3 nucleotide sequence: TGTGCCAGCAGCTTCAATAGCGGGAGCTACAATGAGCAGTTCTTC.

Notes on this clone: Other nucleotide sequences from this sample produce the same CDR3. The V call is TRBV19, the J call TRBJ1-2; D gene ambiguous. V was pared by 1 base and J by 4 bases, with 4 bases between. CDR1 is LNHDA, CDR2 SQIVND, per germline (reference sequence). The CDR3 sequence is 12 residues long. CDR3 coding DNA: TGTGCCAGTAGTATAGCTTCCTATGGCTACACCTTC. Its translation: CASSIASYGYTF.

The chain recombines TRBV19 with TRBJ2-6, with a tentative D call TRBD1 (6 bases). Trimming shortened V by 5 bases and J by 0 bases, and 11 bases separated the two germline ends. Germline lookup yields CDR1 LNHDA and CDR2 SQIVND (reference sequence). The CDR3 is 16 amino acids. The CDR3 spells CASSAIRGSGANVLTF. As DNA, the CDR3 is TGTGCCAGTAGTGCAATCAGGGGCTCTGGGGCCAACGTCCTGACTTTC.

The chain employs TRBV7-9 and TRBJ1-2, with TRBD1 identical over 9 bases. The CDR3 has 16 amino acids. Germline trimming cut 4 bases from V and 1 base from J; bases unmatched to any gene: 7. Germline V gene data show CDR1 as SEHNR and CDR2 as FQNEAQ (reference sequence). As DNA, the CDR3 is TGTGCCAGCAGCTCCGTAACAGGGGGCGTTAACTATGGCTACACCTTC. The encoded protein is CASSSVTGGVNYGYTF.

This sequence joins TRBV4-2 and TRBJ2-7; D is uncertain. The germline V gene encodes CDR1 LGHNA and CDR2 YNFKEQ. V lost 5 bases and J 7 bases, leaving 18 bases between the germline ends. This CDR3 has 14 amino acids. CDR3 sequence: CASSFVDREWEQYF. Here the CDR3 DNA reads TGTGCCAGCAGCTTTGTTGACCGAGAGTGGGAGCAGTACTTC.

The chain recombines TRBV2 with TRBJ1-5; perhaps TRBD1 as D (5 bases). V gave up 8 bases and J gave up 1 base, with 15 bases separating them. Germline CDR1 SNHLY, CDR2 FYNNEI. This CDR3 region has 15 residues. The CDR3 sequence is CASSGQGGSNQPQHF. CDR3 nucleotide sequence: TGTGCCAGCTCTGGGCAGGGTGGAAGCAATCAGCCCCAGCATTTT.

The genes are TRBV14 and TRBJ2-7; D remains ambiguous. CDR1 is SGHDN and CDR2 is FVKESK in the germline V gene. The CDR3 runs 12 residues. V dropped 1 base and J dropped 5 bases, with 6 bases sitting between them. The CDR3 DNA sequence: TGTGCCAGCAGCCAAGCTAAGAACGAGCAGTACTTC. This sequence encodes CASSQAKNEQYF.

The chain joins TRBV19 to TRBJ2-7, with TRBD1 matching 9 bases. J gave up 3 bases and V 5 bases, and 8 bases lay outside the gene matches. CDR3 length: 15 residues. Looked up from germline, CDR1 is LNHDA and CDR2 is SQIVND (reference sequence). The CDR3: CASSLGQGSYYEQYF. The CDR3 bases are TGTGCCAGTAGTTTAGGACAGGGGAGTTACTACGAGCAGTACTTC.

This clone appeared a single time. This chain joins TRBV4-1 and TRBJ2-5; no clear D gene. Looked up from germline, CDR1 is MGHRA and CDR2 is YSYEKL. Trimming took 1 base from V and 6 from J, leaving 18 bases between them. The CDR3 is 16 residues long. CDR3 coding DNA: TGCGCCAGCAGCCAAGTGGGGATCACCTCCCCCCAGACCCAGTACTTC. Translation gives CASSQVGITSPQTQYF.

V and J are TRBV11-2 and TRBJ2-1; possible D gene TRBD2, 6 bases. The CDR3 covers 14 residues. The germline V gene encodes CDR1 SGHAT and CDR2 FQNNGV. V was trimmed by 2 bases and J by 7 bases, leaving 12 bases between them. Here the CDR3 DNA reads TGTGCCAGCAGCTTAAGTGACAGCGGGAATGAGCAGTTCTTC. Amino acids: CASSLSDSGNEQFF.

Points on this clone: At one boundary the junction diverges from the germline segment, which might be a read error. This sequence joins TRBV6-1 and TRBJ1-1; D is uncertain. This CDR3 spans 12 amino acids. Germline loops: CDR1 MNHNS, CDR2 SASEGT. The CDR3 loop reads CASREGRTEAFF. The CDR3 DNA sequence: TGTGCCAGCAGAGAAGGGCGGACTGAAGCTTTCTTT.

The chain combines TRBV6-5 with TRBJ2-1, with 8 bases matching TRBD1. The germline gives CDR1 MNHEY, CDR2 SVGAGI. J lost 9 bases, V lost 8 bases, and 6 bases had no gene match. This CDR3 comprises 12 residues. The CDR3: CASSPDRAEQFF. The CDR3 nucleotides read TGTGCCAGCTCCCCGGACAGGGCTGAGCAGTTCTTC.

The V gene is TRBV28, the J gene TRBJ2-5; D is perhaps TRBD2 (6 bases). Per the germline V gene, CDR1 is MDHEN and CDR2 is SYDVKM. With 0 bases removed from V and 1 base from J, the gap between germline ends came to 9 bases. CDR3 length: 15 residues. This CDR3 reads CASSLWEGPQETQYF. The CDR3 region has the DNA TGTGCCAGCAGTTTATGGGAGGGGCCCCAAGAGACCCAGTACTTC.

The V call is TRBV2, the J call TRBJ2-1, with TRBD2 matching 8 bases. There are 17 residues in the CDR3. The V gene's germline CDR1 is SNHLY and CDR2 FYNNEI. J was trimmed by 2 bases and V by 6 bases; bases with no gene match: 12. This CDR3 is CASSYTSGGTAYNEQFF. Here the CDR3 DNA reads TGTGCCAGCAGCTATACTAGCGGAGGTACCGCCTACAATGAGCAGTTCTTC.

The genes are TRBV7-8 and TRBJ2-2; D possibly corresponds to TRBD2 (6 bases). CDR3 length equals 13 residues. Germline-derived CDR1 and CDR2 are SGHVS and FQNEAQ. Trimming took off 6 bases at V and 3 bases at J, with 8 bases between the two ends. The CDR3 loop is CASRIADTGELFF. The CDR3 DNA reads TGTGCCAGCAGGATAGCGGACACCGGGGAGCTGTTTTTT.

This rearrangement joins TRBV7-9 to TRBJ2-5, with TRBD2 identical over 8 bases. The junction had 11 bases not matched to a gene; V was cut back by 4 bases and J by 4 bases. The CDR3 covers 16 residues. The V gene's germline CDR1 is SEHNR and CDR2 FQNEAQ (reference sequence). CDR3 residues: CASSSRGGLVRETQYF. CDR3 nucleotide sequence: TGTGCCAGCAGCTCCCGGGGGGGACTAGTTCGAGAGACCCAGTACTTC.

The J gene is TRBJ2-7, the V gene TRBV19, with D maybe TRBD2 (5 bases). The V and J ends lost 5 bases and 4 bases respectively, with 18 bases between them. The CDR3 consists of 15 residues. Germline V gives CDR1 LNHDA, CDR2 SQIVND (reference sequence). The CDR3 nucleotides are TGTGCCAGTAGTCCCGCGGTCAGCGGCGGATACGAGCAGTACTTC. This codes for CASSPAVSGGYEQYF. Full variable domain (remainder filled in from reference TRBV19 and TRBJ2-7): DGGITQSPKYLFRKEGQNVTLSCEQNLNHDAMYWYRQDPGQGLRLIYYSQIVNDFQKGDIAEGYSVSREKKESFPLTVTSAQKNPTAFYLCASSPAVSGGYEQYFGPGTRLTVT.

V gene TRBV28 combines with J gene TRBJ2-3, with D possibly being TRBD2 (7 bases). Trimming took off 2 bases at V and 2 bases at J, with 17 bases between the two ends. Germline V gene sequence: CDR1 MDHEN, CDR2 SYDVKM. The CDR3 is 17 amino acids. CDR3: CASSLGLGEGVTDTQYF. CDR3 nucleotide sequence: TGTGCCAGCAGTTTAGGTTTGGGGGAGGGGGTCACAGATACGCAGTATTTT.